The clone carrying this T cell receptor beta chain has ten or more counts. The data derive from a study of early T cells in non-severe SARS-CoV-2 infection. Germline-derived CDR1 and CDR2 are SGHAT and FQNNGV. Trimming took 5 bases from V and 3 from J; bases not matched to a gene: 7. The CDR3 totals 16 residues. One entry per CDR3 protein results from TCRdb running MiXCR on the 5' RACE reads. The table shows some 35,000 distinct CDR3 sequences, with about 3.9% occurring only once. The material sequenced was whole blood. This sequence joins TRBV11-2 and TRBJ2-3; TRBD2 aligns across 11 bases. The origin of this receptor is an adult who was a healthcare worker with PCR-confirmed SARS-CoV-2 infection or an uninfected control (not recorded which). The DNA for the CDR3 is TGTGCCAGCAGCCTAGGGACTAGCGGATTAACAGATACGCAGTATTTT. This encodes CASSLGTSGLTDTQYF.